Presented here are 5 T cell receptor beta chains from one specimen sequenced in a study of human T cells and chemical hapten exposure. TCRdb called the RACE reads again in MiXCR, with one record for every CDR3 protein. Of around 110,000 distinct CDR3 sequences in the sample, about 12% are singletons; the top ten hold 1.6%. Regarding time point: pre-sensitization, week 0. Treatment indicated: therapeutic diphenylcyclopropenone sensitization with weekly scalp DPC. Source: whole blood, taken in connection with sensitization to the hapten diphenylcyclopropenone (DPC). These receptors all come from a woman between 45 and 65 years old with alopecia areata. Some clones in this sample may be carry-over from other donors' samples.

This clonotype was observed many times. The chain employs TRBV7-8 and TRBJ2-5; TRBD1 matches at 7 bases. The CDR3 has 14 amino acids. Germline loops: CDR1 SGHVS, CDR2 FQNEAQ. With 0 bases clipped from V and 3 bases from J, the junction kept 1 base outside the gene matches. This chain's CDR3 is CASSLAGTEETQYF. The CDR3 bases are TGTGCCAGCAGCTTAGCTGGGACAGAAGAGACCCAGTACTTC.

This clonotype was detected only a few times. CDR3 DNA: TGTGCCAGCAGCCAAGCTCAGGCGAGGAGCTCCTACGAGCAGTACTTC. This gives the protein CASSQAQARSSYEQYF. The rearrangement links TRBV3-1 to TRBJ2-7; no reliable D call. Germline lookup yields CDR1 LGHDT and CDR2 YNNKEL (reference sequence). V gave up 1 base and J gave up 0 bases, with 13 bases separating them. This CDR3 has 16 amino acids.

This clonotype was detected many times. CDR3 bases: TGCGCCAGCAGCTCTTCACTCGAGCAGTACTTC. This encodes CASSSSLEQYF. The genes are TRBV5-1 and TRBJ2-7; D gene uncertain. Trimming cost V 3 bases and J 6 bases, with 7 bases left between them. The CDR3 covers 11 residues. The V gene's germline CDR1 is SGHRS and CDR2 YFSETQ.

As for this clonotype: Mismatch with germline at one junction end may stem from a read error. The chain is built from TRBV6-2 or TRBV6-3 and TRBJ2-1; D might be TRBD2 (5 bases). The CDR3 runs to 14 residues. Per germline, CDR1 MNHEY and CDR2 SVGEGT. CDR3 region: CASSYSPGIRLSIF. The CDR3 DNA reads TGTGCCAGCAGTTATTCTCCCGGGATTAGGTTGTCGATCTTC.

This clonotype was seen repeatedly, ten times or more. The chain combines TRBV12-3 or TRBV12-4 with TRBJ1-2; D is unresolved. CDR3 size: 12 residues. Trimming pared 7 bases from V and 4 bases from J, leaving 10 bases between. CDR3 sequence: CASTAAFYGYTF. CDR3 nucleotides: TGTGCCAGCACGGCAGCGTTCTATGGCTACACCTTC.